Sequencing of this T cell receptor (beta chain) was carried out in a study of T cell responses to AZD1222 COVID-19 vaccine. Findings and caveats of the study: At baseline, just five to seven AZD1222 recipients tested seropositive.

As for this clone: Its antigen is unknown.

The CDR3 totals 10 residues. The V gene's germline CDR1 is SNHLY and CDR2 FYNNEI. Trimming removed 6 bases at V and 5 bases at J, with 3 bases between. Generated by immunoSEQ multiplex PCR, the TCRdb table keeps only in-frame clones and is missing some. The repertoire includes about 80,000 clones, about 90% of them detected once, and roughly 23% sits in the top ten. The sample was peripheral blood, taken on day 0 of AZD1222 vaccination. The rearrangement links TRBV2 to TRBJ2-3, with D hard to call. The sequence derives from an adult in good health. The CDR3, as DNA: TGTGCCAGCAGGGGAGATACGCAGTATTTT. Protein: CASRGDTQYF. Full variable domain (rest looked up from reference TRBV2 and TRBJ2-3): EPEVTQTPSHQVTQMGQEVILRCVPISNHLYFYWYRQILGQKVEFLVSFYNNEISEKSEIFDDQFSVERPDGSNFTLKIRSTKLEDSAMYFCASRGDTQYFGPGTRLTVL.